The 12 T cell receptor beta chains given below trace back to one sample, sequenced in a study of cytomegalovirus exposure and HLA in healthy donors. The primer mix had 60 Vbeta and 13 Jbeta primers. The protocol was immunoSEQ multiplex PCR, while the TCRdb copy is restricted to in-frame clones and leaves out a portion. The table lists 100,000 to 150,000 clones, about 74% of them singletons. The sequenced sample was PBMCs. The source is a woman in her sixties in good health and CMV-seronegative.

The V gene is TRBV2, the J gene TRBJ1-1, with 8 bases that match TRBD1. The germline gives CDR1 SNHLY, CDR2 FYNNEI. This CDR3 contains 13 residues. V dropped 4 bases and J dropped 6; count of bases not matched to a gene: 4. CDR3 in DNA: TGTGCCAGCAGTGGTCAGGGGGCGGCTGAAGCTTTCTTT. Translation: CASSGQGAAEAFF.

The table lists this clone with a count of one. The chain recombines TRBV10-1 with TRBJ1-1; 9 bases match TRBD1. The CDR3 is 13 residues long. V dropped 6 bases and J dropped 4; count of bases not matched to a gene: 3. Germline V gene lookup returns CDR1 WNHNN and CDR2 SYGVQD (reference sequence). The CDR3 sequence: CASSLTGGTEAFF. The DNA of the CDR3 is TGCGCCAGCAGCCTGACAGGGGGCACTGAAGCTTTCTTT.

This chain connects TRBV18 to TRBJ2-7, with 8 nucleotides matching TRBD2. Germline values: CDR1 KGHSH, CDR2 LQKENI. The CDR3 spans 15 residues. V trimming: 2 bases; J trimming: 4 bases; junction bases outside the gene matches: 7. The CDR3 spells CASSPAGGFVYEQYF. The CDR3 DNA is TGTGCCAGCTCACCAGCGGGGGGTTTTGTGTACGAGCAGTACTTC.

CDR3 DNA: TGTGCCAGCAGTCGAGGGGGCGGGATCACTGAAGCTTTCTTT. This encodes CASSRGGGITEAFF. This chain uses TRBV6-5 with TRBJ1-1, with 7 bases that match TRBD1. Germline V gene lookup returns CDR1 MNHEY and CDR2 SVGAGI. The CDR3 is 14 amino acids. V trimming: 5 bases; J trimming: 4 bases; junction bases outside the gene matches: 7.

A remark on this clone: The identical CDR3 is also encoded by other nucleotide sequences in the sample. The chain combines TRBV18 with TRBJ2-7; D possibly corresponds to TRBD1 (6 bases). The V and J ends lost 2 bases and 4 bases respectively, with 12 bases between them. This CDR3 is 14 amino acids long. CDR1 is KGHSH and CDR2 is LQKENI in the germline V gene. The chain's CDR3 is CASSPGTGLYEQYF. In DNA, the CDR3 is TGTGCCAGCTCACCAGGCACAGGGTTATACGAGCAGTACTTC.

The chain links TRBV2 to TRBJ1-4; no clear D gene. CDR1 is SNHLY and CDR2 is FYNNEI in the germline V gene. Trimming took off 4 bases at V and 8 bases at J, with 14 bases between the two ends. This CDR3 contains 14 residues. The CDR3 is CASSGGETHEKLFF. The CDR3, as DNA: TGTGCCAGCAGTGGCGGGGAGACCCACGAAAAACTGTTTTTT.

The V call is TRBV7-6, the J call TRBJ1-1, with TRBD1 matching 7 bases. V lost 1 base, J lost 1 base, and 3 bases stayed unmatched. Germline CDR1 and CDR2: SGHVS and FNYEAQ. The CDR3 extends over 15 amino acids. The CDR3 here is CASSLGDSPNTEAFF. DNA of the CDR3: TGTGCCAGCAGCTTAGGGGACAGCCCGAACACTGAAGCTTTCTTT.

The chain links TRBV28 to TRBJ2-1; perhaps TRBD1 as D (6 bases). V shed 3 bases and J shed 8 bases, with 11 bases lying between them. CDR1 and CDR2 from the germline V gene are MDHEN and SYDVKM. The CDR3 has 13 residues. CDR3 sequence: CASSFPRGDEQFF. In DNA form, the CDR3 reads TGTGCCAGCAGTTTCCCCAGGGGTGATGAGCAGTTCTTC. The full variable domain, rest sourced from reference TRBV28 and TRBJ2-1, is DVKVTQSSRYLVKRTGEKVFLECVQDMDHENMFWYRQDPGLGLRLIYFSYDVKMKEKGDIPEGYSVSREKKERFSLILESASTNQTSMYLCASSFPRGDEQFFGPGTRLTVL.

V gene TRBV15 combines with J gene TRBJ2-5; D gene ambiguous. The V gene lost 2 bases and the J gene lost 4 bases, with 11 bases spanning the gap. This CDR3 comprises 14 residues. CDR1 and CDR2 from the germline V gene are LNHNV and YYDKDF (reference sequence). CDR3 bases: TGTGCCACCAGCAGAAGAGGTTTGTTAGAGACCCAGTACTTC. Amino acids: CATSRRGLLETQYF.

CDR3 in DNA: TGTGCCAGCAGCTTATGGGAAGGGACAGCGGATAATAGCAATCAGCCCCAGCATTTT. It specifies CASSLWEGTADNSNQPQHF. The V and J genes are TRBV7-8 and TRBJ1-5; TRBD1 agrees at 7 bases. V lost 2 bases, J lost 0 bases, and 13 bases stayed unmatched. The CDR3 is 19 amino acids. The germline V gene encodes CDR1 SGHVS and CDR2 FQNEAQ.

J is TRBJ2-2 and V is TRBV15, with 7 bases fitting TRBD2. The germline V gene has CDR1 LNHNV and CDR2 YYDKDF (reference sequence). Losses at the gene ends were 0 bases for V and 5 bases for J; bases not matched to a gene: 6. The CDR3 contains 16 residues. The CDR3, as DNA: TGTGCCACCAGCAGAGATTCGGGGGGTGGGACCGGGGAGCTGTTTTTT. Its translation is CATSRDSGGGTGELFF.

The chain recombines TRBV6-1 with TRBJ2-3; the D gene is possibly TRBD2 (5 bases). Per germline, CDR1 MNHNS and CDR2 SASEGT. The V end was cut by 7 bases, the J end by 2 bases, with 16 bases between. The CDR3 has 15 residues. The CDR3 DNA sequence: TGTGCCAGCATACTAGTGACCAGGTCCACAGATACGCAGTATTTT. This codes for CASILVTRSTDTQYF.